What follows is one TCR beta chain and its context. Antigen unknown. With 60 Vbeta and 13 Jbeta primers, the PCR was carried out. Clones were read by immunoSEQ multiplex PCR, and TCRdb kept only the in-frame ones, dropping some. The profile shows about 220,000 clones, around 75% of them singletons. This sample was taken from a study of cytomegalovirus exposure and HLA in healthy donors. Study at large: Around 87 million unique TCRs, all from HLA-typed donors, were included in an early release of the data. Among the approximately 410 genotyped donors, just over 80% were placed in the Caucasian-associated ancestry cluster.

Per the germline V gene, CDR1 is MGHRA and CDR2 is YSYEKL. V lost 0 bases to trimming and J lost 5 bases, with 11 bases between them. This CDR3 has 15 amino acids. Study results and caveats: Through in vitro validation, three CMV-associated chains were shown to be specific for CMV antigens. Sequencing had likely introduced a cluster of highly shared sequence variants as an artifact.

The receptor comes from a woman in her twenties or thirties in good health and CMV-seronegative. The chain has TRBV4-1 and TRBJ2-1; a possible D gene is TRBD2 (6 bases). The sequencing input was PBMCs. CDR3 DNA sequence: TGCGCCAGCAGCCAAGATGCACTAGCTGACAATGAGCAGTTCTTC. Amino acids: CASSQDALADNEQFF.